The present T cell receptor beta chain was sequenced within a study of vaccination and CD4 T cells after COVID-19. Study information: Investigators stimulated cells with overlapping spike peptides drawn from SARS-CoV-2, HCoV-NL63, HCoV-OC43 and HCoV-229E. Control cultures used a CEFX viral epitope pool, an HIV-1 Nef peptide pool, or no peptide.

CDR1 is LNHDA and CDR2 is SQIVND in the germline V gene (reference sequence). The CDR3 length is 15 residues. After removal of 6 bases from V and 5 bases from J, the junction contained 12 bases not matched to a gene. The assay that was used to sequence DNA from cultured CD4+ T cells was the Oncomine TCR Beta short-read assay. TCRdb processed the PCR reads anew with MiXCR; each CDR3 protein has one entry. Of about 20,000 distinct CDR3 sequences listed, 43% are singletons. Indicated treatment: approximately 11-day PBMC culture with coronavirus spike peptide pools or control peptides (ViraFEST assay). The ViraFEST method relied on peptide pools to expand antigen-specific T cells, followed by TCR sequencing. For this clonotype: Its antigen is currently unknown.

This receptor was obtained from a human donor who had recovered from COVID-19. The genes are TRBV19 and TRBJ2-5; TRBD1 aligns across 7 bases. The material was CD4+ T cells from blood, cultured in vitro, obtained after SARS-CoV-2 vaccination. This chain's CDR3 is CASSHRDRVSETQYF. The CDR3 DNA sequence: TGTGCCAGTAGCCACCGAGACAGGGTCTCGGAGACCCAGTACTTC. The variable domain in full, completed from reference TRBV19 and TRBJ2-5, reads DGGITQSPKYLFRKEGQNVTLSCEQNLNHDAMYWYRQDPGQGLRLIYYSQIVNDFQKGDIAEGYSVSREKKESFPLTVTSAQKNPTAFYLCASSHRDRVSETQYFGPGTRLLVL.